This T cell receptor (beta chain) was captured by sequencing in a study of T cell responses to AZD1222 COVID-19 vaccine. For the study at large: Investigators merged groups given second doses at roughly 4 or roughly 12 weeks.

Study-level results: Of spike-specific TCRs, nearly half reportedly target regions left unmutated in variants.

The data were produced by immunoSEQ multiplex PCR, yet TCRdb's version contains in-frame clones alone and is incomplete. The sample has 160,000 or so clones, roughly 89% seen once; the top ten hold around 1.6%. As for this clone: Its antigen is currently unknown.

The germline V gene has CDR1 SGHNT and CDR2 YYREEE (reference sequence). The trim removed 4 bases at V and 1 base at J, leaving 7 bases unmatched. The CDR3 is 16 residues long. This sample comprised peripheral blood, obtained on day 0 of AZD1222 vaccination. The receptor comes from an adult in good health. The chain is built from TRBV5-4 and TRBJ2-2; 7 nucleotides align to TRBD1. As DNA, the CDR3 is TGTGCCAGCAGCCCACCCGGGACAGAGAACACCGGGGAGCTGTTTTTT. Its protein is CASSPPGTENTGELFF.